This T cell receptor (beta chain) stems from a study of blood T cell repertoires in COVID-19. Study as a whole: The United States, Italy and Spain were the sources of the acute and convalescent COVID-19 samples. T cells, B-cell-depleted T cells, or PBMCs supplied cDNA or gDNA.

In the authors' methods: Estimates of nucleated cell counts were drawn from the amplification of reference gene primers. TCRdb's table, derived via immunoSEQ multiplex PCR, lists solely in-frame clones and lacks some. V and J calls and clone size are given by that table; D and trimming were obtained from the DNA. Among more than 150,000 clones listed, 80% to 90% were seen once. The CDR3 covers 14 residues. J lost 9 bases, V lost 6 bases, and 10 bases had no gene match. Germline V gene data show CDR1 as MNHEY and CDR2 as SVGAGI. Specimen: peripheral blood. The chain is built from TRBV6-5 and TRBJ1-5; 8 bases agree with TRBD1. This clonotype originated in a man aged 55 to 70 with acute or convalescent COVID-19. The CDR3 sequence: CASRTTGGTLPQHF. In DNA, the CDR3 is TGTGCCAGCAGGACTACAGGGGGTACTCTGCCCCAGCATTTT.